Below, 27 T cell receptor beta chains from the same sample are listed, as sequenced in a study of control samples from healthy donors and cancer patients. Assay: immunoSEQ multiplex PCR; the TCRdb copy retains only in-frame clones and omits some. Here the sample spans roughly 150,000 clones, about 86% being singletons. The sample was blood. These receptors originate from a man aged 18 to 29 in good health.

The genes are TRBV5-5 and TRBJ2-3; D may be TRBD2 (5 bases). Germline V gives CDR1 SGHKS, CDR2 YYEKEE (reference sequence). V was trimmed by 5 bases and J by 0 bases, leaving 10 bases between them. There are 14 residues in the CDR3. CDR3 DNA: TGTGCCAGCAGTCTTACTAGTAGCACAGATACGCAGTATTTT. Amino acid sequence: CASSLTSSTDTQYF.

The V gene is TRBV28, the J gene TRBJ1-4; 9 bases align to TRBD1. The trim removed 7 bases at V and 8 bases at J, leaving 5 bases unmatched. Germline-derived CDR1 and CDR2 are MDHEN and SYDVKM. There are 13 residues in the CDR3. The CDR3 region is CASIGTGNEKLFF. As DNA, the CDR3 is TGTGCCAGCATCGGGACAGGGAACGAAAAACTGTTTTTT.

This clone was counted a few times. The CDR3 nucleotides read TGTGCCAGCAGCCAAGACTTCTCTCGGGCTCCCTCCTATAATTCACCCCTCCACTTT. Protein product: CASSQDFSRAPSYNSPLHF. J is TRBJ1-6 and V is TRBV4-2, with unresolved D. The CDR3 is 19 amino acids. From germline, CDR1 is LGHNA and CDR2 YNFKEQ. The V end was cut by 0 bases, the J end by 0 bases, with 15 bases between.

This chain connects TRBV7-8 to TRBJ1-3; no definite D call. V dropped 5 bases and J dropped 2 bases, with 16 bases sitting between them. This CDR3 is built from 16 residues. Germline V CDR1 and CDR2: SGHVS, FQNEAQ. CDR3 protein: CASSVVSAAPGNTIYF. The DNA for the CDR3 is TGTGCCAGCAGCGTAGTTTCTGCAGCCCCTGGAAACACCATATATTTT.

The chain joins TRBV21-1 to TRBJ2-2; TRBD1 is the table's D call and was not checked against the DNA. TRBV21-1 is described as a pseudogene. The CDR3 has 15 amino acids. The CDR3 DNA follows: TGTGCCAGCAGCAAGAGTTACGCAGGAACCGGGGAGCTGTTTTTT. This gives the protein CASSKSYAGTGELFF.

The chain couples TRBV27 to TRBJ2-1, with TRBD2 matching over 8 bases. This CDR3 comprises 16 residues. The trim removed 5 bases at V and 7 bases at J, leaving 13 bases unmatched. Germline CDR1 and CDR2: MNHEY and SMNVEV (reference sequence). CDR3 residues: CASSPPVAGRGNEQFF. Here the CDR3 DNA reads TGTGCCAGCAGTCCTCCAGTAGCGGGGAGAGGTAATGAGCAGTTCTTC.

This clone was observed a handful of times. The gene calls are TRBV30 and TRBJ2-5; 11 nucleotides agree with TRBD2. There are 16 residues in the CDR3. J gave up 2 bases and V 0 bases, and 5 bases lay outside the gene matches. The germline V gene has CDR1 GTSNPN and CDR2 SVGIG (reference sequence). The CDR3 sequence: CAWSVLAGGLQETQYF. Written as DNA, the CDR3 is TGTGCCTGGAGTGTCCTAGCGGGGGGTCTTCAAGAGACCCAGTACTTC.

The chain carries TRBV7-2 and TRBJ2-7, with 12 bases lining up with TRBD1. Germline values: CDR1 SGHTA, CDR2 FQGNSA. The CDR3 covers 16 residues. V was pared by 0 bases and J by 4 bases, with 4 bases of the junction left unmatched. CDR3 coding DNA: TGTGCCAGCAGCTTAGCCGGGACAGGGGGCAGGTACGAGCAGTACTTC. This codes for CASSLAGTGGRYEQYF.

V is TRBV4-2 and J is TRBJ1-5; weak D call: TRBD1 (5 bases). Germline V CDR1 and CDR2: LGHNA, YNFKEQ. V was cut by 0 bases and J by 1 base, with 10 bases left in between. The CDR3 is 16 residues long. The CDR3 bases are TGTGCCAGCAGCCAAGATGATGCAGGGAGCAATCAGCCCCAGCATTTT. Translating it yields CASSQDDAGSNQPQHF.

This chain uses TRBV24-1 with TRBJ2-3, with unresolved D. The CDR3 is 13 residues long. Trimming removed 3 bases at V and 6 bases at J, with 9 bases between. Per the germline V gene, CDR1 is KGHDR and CDR2 is SFDVKD. The CDR3: CATSDPLRDTQYF. The DNA for the CDR3 is TGTGCCACCAGTGATCCCCTAAGGGATACGCAGTATTTT.

The chain combines TRBV3-1 (or the pseudogene TRBV3-2) with TRBJ2-5, with TRBD2 matching 7 bases. The CDR3 runs 15 residues. Trimming took 4 bases from V and 2 from J; bases not matched to a gene: 7. Germline V gene lookup returns CDR1 LGHDT and CDR2 YNNKEL (reference sequence). This CDR3 is CASSLGGVRQETQYF. As DNA, the CDR3 is TGTGCCAGCAGCCTTGGGGGGGTCCGTCAAGAGACCCAGTACTTC.

The chain couples TRBV21-1 to TRBJ1-2; TRBD1, the D gene given by the table, was not confirmed from the DNA. TRBV21-1 has pseudogene status. The CDR3 sequence is 13 residues long. In nucleotides, the CDR3 is TGTGCCAGCACAGGGGGCGAAGGGTATGGCTACACCTTC. It yields the protein CASTGGEGYGYTF.

The V and J genes are TRBV5-5 and TRBJ1-5; D may be TRBD1 (6 bases). Per germline, CDR1 SGHKS and CDR2 YYEKEE (reference sequence). The CDR3 has 17 amino acids. Trimming pared 5 bases from V and 0 bases from J, leaving 18 bases between. Written as DNA, the CDR3 is TGTGCCAGCAGTCCTAGGGGATACAGGGATAGCAATCAGCCCCAGCATTTT. Protein sequence: CASSPRGYRDSNQPQHF.

The chain carries TRBV28 and TRBJ1-2; D may be TRBD1 (5 bases). The CDR3 sequence is 18 residues long. Trimming shortened V by 3 bases and J by 4 bases, and 24 bases separated the two germline ends. Germline CDR1 is MDHEN and CDR2 is SYDVKM. Here the CDR3 DNA reads TGTGCCAGCAGTTTCCCGGAGGGGACGGGGTACGATGGCTATGGCTACACCTTC. Its translation: CASSFPEGTGYDGYGYTF.

The chain links TRBV6-2 or TRBV6-3 to TRBJ2-1, with TRBD2 identical over 14 bases. Germline lookup yields CDR1 MNHEY and CDR2 SVGEGT. Trimming removed 6 bases from V and 9 bases from J; junction bases left unmatched: 7. The CDR3 is 15 amino acids. This CDR3 reads CASSPTSGGAGEQFF. The DNA for the CDR3 is TGTGCCAGCAGCCCGACTAGCGGGGGGGCCGGTGAGCAGTTCTTC.

This clone was seen just once. The chain recombines TRBV2 with TRBJ2-1; TRBD1 agrees at 7 bases. This CDR3 has 15 amino acids. CDR1 SNHLY and CDR2 FYNNEI come from the germline V gene. V shed 1 base and J 2 bases; nucleotides not matched to a gene: 2. The CDR3 loop reads CASSEDRGTYNEQFF. As DNA, the CDR3 is TGTGCCAGCAGTGAAGACAGGGGAACCTACAATGAGCAGTTCTTC.

V usage is TRBV7-6 and J usage is TRBJ2-3; 11 positions agree with TRBD2. Trimming at V came to 5 bases and at J to 5 bases, leaving 6 bases not matched to a gene. Germline V gene lookup returns CDR1 SGHVS and CDR2 FNYEAQ. The CDR3 covers 15 residues. This CDR3 is CASSRSGGAVDTQYF. The CDR3 nucleotides read TGTGCCAGCAGCCGTAGCGGGGGGGCAGTAGATACGCAGTATTTT. The full variable domain, rest sourced from reference TRBV7-6 and TRBJ2-3, is GAGVSQSPRYKVTKRGQDVALRCDPISGHVSLYWYRQALGQGPEFLTYFNYEAQQDKSGLPNDRFSAERPEGSISTLTIQRTEQRDSAMYRCASSRSGGAVDTQYFGPGTRLTVL.

V and J are TRBV15 and TRBJ2-1; D is unclear. The germline gives CDR1 LNHNV, CDR2 YYDKDF (reference sequence). The germline V and J ends were trimmed by 5 bases and 9 bases, with 14 bases remaining between them. This CDR3 region has 13 residues. CDR3 sequence (DNA): TGTGCCACCAGCTCCTCCGGGCGGTTTGAGCAGTTCTTC. Protein sequence: CATSSSGRFEQFF.

The chain has TRBV4-3 and TRBJ1-1; D is uncertain. V lost 0 bases and J 4 bases, leaving 12 bases between the germline ends. This CDR3 comprises 15 residues. Germline CDR1 LGHNA, CDR2 YSLEER. CDR3: CASSQDRQLGTEAFF. Written as DNA, the CDR3 is TGCGCCAGCAGCCAAGATCGGCAGCTTGGCACTGAAGCTTTCTTT.

The rearrangement uses TRBV7-3 and TRBJ2-5, with 11 bases matching TRBD1. After removal of 5 bases from V and 2 bases from J, the junction contained 7 bases not matched to a gene. Germline CDR1 is SGHTA and CDR2 is FQGTGA. This CDR3 contains 16 residues. CDR3 coding DNA: TGTGCCAGCAGCCCCACCGGGACAGGGGGGCAAGAGACCCAGTACTTC. Translated: CASSPTGTGGQETQYF.

The chain joins TRBV19 to TRBJ1-4; TRBD1 agrees at 7 bases. Looked up from germline, CDR1 is LNHDA and CDR2 is SQIVND (reference sequence). V shed 7 bases and J 9 bases; nucleotides not matched to a gene: 11. This CDR3 spans 14 amino acids. For the CDR3, the DNA is TGTGCCAGTACCCTGACAGGGTGGAATCAAAAACTGTTTTTT. It yields the protein CASTLTGWNQKLFF.

The chain combines TRBV7-6 with TRBJ2-3; D gene ambiguous. The CDR3 length is 15 residues. The V end was cut by 4 bases, the J end by 6 bases, with 17 bases between. From germline, CDR1 is SGHVS and CDR2 FNYEAQ. The CDR3 DNA is TGTGCCAGCAGCTCTCAGACCACGGTCGCGGATACGCAGTATTTT. This encodes CASSSQTTVADTQYF.

V and J are TRBV4-1 and TRBJ1-2; no firm D call. The CDR3 is 15 amino acids. Germline V lookup: CDR1 MGHRA, CDR2 YSYEKL. The ends were cut back, 0 bases at V and 4 bases at J, with 12 bases in the middle. CDR3 loop: CASSQDTERGYGYTF. The DNA for the CDR3 is TGCGCCAGCAGCCAAGATACCGAGAGAGGCTATGGCTACACCTTC.

The gene calls are TRBV4-2 and TRBJ2-3, with 7 positions matching TRBD2. The CDR3 consists of 14 residues. J lost 5 bases, V lost 2 bases, and 4 bases had no gene match. Germline CDR1 is LGHNA and CDR2 is YNFKEQ. CDR3 residues: CASSQRTGGDTQYF. The CDR3 coding sequence is TGTGCCAGCAGCCAACGGACGGGGGGAGATACGCAGTATTTT.

The chain couples TRBV5-5 to TRBJ2-1, with D uncertain. The CDR3 runs 11 residues. Germline values: CDR1 SGHKS, CDR2 YYEKEE (reference sequence). V was shortened by 4 bases and J by 6 bases, with 5 bases between the two germline ends. The CDR3 protein is CASSPFNEQFF. Written as DNA, the CDR3 is TGTGCCAGCAGCCCTTTCAATGAGCAGTTCTTC.

This clone turned up a few times. This sequence joins TRBV3-1 (or the pseudogene TRBV3-2) and TRBJ2-1; TRBD2 matches 15 bases. V lost 1 base, J lost 8 bases, and 12 bases stayed unmatched. The CDR3 runs 19 residues. Per germline, CDR1 LGHDT and CDR2 YNNKEL (reference sequence). For the CDR3, the DNA is TGTGCCAGCAGCCAAGTTCCCTACGGGACTAGCGGGGGGAGGTATGAGCAGTTCTTC. Encoded protein: CASSQVPYGTSGGRYEQFF.

This clone was counted once. This sequence joins TRBV11-2 and TRBJ1-1; no reliable D call. The germline CDR1 and CDR2 sequences are SGHAT and FQNNGV. The CDR3 is 12 residues long. The V end lost 5 bases, the J end lost 1 base, and 5 bases lay between the germline ends. The CDR3 here is CASSEKNTEAFF. The CDR3 nucleotides are TGTGCCAGCAGCGAGAAGAACACTGAAGCTTTCTTT.